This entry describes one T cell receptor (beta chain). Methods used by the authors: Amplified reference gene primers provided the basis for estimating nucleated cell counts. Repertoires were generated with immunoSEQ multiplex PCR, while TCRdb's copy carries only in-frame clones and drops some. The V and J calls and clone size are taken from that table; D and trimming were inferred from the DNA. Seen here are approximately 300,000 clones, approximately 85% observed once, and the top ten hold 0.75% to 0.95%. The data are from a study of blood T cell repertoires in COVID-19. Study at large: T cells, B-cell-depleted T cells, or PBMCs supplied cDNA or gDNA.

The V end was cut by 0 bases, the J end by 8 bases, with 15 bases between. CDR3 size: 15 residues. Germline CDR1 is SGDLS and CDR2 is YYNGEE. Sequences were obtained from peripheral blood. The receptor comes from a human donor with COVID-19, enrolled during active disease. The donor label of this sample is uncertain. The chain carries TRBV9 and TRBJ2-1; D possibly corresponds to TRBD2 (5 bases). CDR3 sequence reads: CASSVGGSDFYEQFF. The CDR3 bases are TGTGCCAGCAGCGTAGGAGGGAGTGACTTCTATGAGCAGTTCTTC.